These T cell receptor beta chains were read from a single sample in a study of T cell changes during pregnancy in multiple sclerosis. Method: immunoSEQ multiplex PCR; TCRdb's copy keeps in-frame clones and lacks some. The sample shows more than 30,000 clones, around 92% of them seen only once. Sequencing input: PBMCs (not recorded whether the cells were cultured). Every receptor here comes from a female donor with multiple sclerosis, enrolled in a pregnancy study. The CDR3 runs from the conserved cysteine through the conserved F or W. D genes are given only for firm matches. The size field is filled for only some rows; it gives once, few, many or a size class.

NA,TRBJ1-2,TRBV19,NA,TGTGCCAGTAGTATCCCCAGTAACTATGGCTACACCTTC,CASSIPSNYGYTF
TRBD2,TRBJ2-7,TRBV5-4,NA,TGTGCCAGCAGCTCGGCGGGAGGGGGCTACGAGCAGTACTTC,CASSSAGGGYEQYF
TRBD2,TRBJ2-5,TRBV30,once,TGTGCCTGGAACGCGGGAGGGTACCAAGAGACCCAGTACTTC,CAWNAGGYQETQYF
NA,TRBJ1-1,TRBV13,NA,TGTGCCAGCAGCTTATCCCCAGGAGAAAGCAGGACTGAAGCTTTCTTT,CASSLSPGESRTEAFF
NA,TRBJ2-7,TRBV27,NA,TGTGCCAGCAGCTCCTACGAGCAGTACTTC,CASSSYEQYF
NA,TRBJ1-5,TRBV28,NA,TGTGCCAGCAGTTCAGGACCTAATCAGCCCCAGCATTTT,CASSSGPNQPQHF
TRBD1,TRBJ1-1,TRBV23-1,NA,TGCGCCAGCAGTCAATTAGAGGGGGCAGCGGCTTTCTTT,CASSQLEGAAAFF
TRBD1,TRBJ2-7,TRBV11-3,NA,TGTGCCAGCAGCTCCCGACAGGGGCTCAACGAGCAGTACTTC,CASSSRQGLNEQYF
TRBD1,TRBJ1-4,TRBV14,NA,TGTGCCAGCAGCTTCCGACAGGGGGGTTATGAAAAACTGTTTTTT,CASSFRQGGYEKLFF
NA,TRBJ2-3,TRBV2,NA,TGTGCCAGCACGTCAGTTGCCAGCACAGATACGCAGTATTTT,CASTSVASTDTQYF
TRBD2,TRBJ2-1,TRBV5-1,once,TGCGCCAGCAGCTTGCGTCCGGGACTAGCGGGCCCCTGGGGCTACAATGAGCAGTTCTTC,CASSLRPGLAGPWGYNEQFF
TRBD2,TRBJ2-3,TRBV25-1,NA,TGTGCCAGCAGTGAGGGCGGGAGGACAGATACGCAGTATTTT,CASSEGGRTDTQYF
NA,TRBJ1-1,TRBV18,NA,TGTGCCAGCTCACCACCGTCCCGAGGACAGAACACTGAAGCTTTCTTT,CASSPPSRGQNTEAFF
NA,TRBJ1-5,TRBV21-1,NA,TGTGCCAGCAGCAAAGAAGCGGGGGGCAATCAGCCCCAGCATTTT,CASSKEAGGNQPQHF
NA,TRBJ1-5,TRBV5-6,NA,TGTGCCAGCAGCTTCTTGGGAAAGCAGAATCAGCCCCAGCATTTT,CASSFLGKQNQPQHF
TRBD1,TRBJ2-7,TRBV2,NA,TGTGCCAGCAGAGTGGACAGGGGGACGTACGAGCAGTACTTC,CASRVDRGTYEQYF
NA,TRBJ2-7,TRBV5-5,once,TGTGCCAGCAGCTGGGGTCGAGCCTACGAGCAGTACTTC,CASSWGRAYEQYF
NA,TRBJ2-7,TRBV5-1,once,TGCGCCAGCATGACTGCAGGGATCTCCACCTCAATATCCGCCTACGAGCAGTACTTC,CASMTAGISTSISAYEQYF
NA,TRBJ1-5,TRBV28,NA,TGTGCCAGCAGCCCCGACAGGAGCAATCAGCCCCAGCATTTT,CASSPDRSNQPQHF
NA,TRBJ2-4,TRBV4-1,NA,TGCGCCAGCAGCCAAGATCGGGCAGGGGGGGACTTC,CASSQDRAGGDF
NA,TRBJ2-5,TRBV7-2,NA,TGTGCCAGCAGCTTATGGGTGATGGGGGCGAGAGGATCGGAGGAGACCCAGTACTTC,CASSLWVMGARGSEETQYF
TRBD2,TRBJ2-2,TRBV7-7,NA,TGTGCTAGCAGCTTAGATAGCGGGGCCACCGGGGAGCTGTTTTTT,CASSLDSGATGELFF